This T cell receptor (beta chain) was identified in a study of Graves' ophthalmopathy and Graves' hyperthyroidism. General observations from the study: Prediction of ophthalmopathy progression reached 70.59% sensitivity and nearly 75% specificity.

RNA transcripts served as template for amplifying TCR beta CDR3 sequences. Second-round multiplex PCR came after a first-round RT-PCR that employed HTBI primers. MiXCR, run by TCRdb on the multiplex PCR reads, gives a single entry per CDR3 protein. The repertoire holds hundreds of thousands of distinct CDR3 sequences, with about 20% as singletons. Comments on this clonotype: Its antigen is unknown.

V lost 5 bases and J lost 6, with 14 bases in between. Germline assignment: CDR1 MNHEY and CDR2 SMNVEV (reference sequence). The CDR3 is made up of 15 amino acids. Material for sequencing was peripheral blood. The sequence was collected from a woman younger than 30 with stable Graves' hyperthyroidism. Some clones in this sample may be carry-over from other donors' samples. The chain has TRBV27 and TRBJ2-6; tentatively, D is TRBD1 or TRBD2 (5 bases each). This CDR3 reads CASSPLGTLANVLTF. DNA for the CDR3: TGTGCCAGCAGTCCACTTGGGACCTTGGCCAACGTCCTGACTTTC.